This TCR beta chain was captured by sequencing in a study of response to subunit inactivated influenza vaccine. Study observations and caveats: Authors suggested seasonal influenza vaccinations each recruit few new T cells.

The germline gives CDR1 SEHNR, CDR2 FQNEAQ (reference sequence). The CDR3 extends over 16 amino acids. V was shortened by 6 bases and J by 2 bases, with 19 bases between the two germline ends. TCRdb redid the calling of the RT-PCR reads with MiXCR, one entry per CDR3 protein. The sample carries hundreds of thousands of distinct CDR3 sequences, approximately 20% recorded once. The sample holds a few counts of this clonotype. Its antigen is unknown. The receptor comes from a man between 45 and 75 years old who received an inactivated influenza vaccine. The sample was PBMCs from blood, taken approximately 20 months after vaccination. The V gene is TRBV7-9, the J gene TRBJ1-1, with TRBD1 as a possible D gene (5 bases). CDR3 loop: CASSLVAGLRNTEAFF. The CDR3 nucleotides are TGTGCCAGCAGTCTCGTTGCGGGACTAAGAAACACTGAAGCTTTCTTT.